The entry below describes one T cell receptor (beta chain). Its target is unknown. These data come from a study of T-cell memory formation after mild COVID-19. Regarding the study as a whole: Among clones contracting day 15 to 85, CD4/CD8 was balanced, whereas later expanders leaned CD4+. That cross-reactive memory joined was suggested by some responding clones appearing in pre-infection memory. CD4+ contracting clones lay mainly in CM and EM, CD8+ ones in EMRA.

TCR alpha and TCR beta cDNA libraries carrying sample barcodes and UMIs came from 5'RACE with constant-segment primers. Using its own MiXCR run on the 5' RACE reads, TCRdb lists one record per CDR3 protein. Of about 140,000 distinct CDR3 sequences listed, 11% to 15% are singletons. The clonotype comes from an adult woman who had mild COVID-19 (a few samples of this study predate the infection). Cell type and time point are not known. Sample: PBMCs or a T cell subset sorted from them (not recorded which).

The CDR3 region has the DNA TGTGCCAGCAGCTTAGGGGTCTCCAATGAGCAGTTCTTC. Its protein is CASSLGVSNEQFF. The chain links TRBV11-2 to TRBJ2-1, with D hard to call. The CDR3 length is 13 residues. With 1 base removed from V and 6 bases from J, the gap between germline ends came to 7 bases. CDR1 is SGHAT, CDR2 FQNNGV, per germline.